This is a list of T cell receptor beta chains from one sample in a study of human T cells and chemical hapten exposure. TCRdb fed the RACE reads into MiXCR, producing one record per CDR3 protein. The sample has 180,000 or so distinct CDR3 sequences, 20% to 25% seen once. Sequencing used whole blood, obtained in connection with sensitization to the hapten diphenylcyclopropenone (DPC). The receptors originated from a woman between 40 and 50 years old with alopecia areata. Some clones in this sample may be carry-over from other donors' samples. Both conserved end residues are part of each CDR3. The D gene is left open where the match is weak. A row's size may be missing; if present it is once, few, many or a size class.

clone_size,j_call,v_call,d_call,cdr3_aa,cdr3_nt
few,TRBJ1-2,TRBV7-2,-,CASSPETGRVAGYTF,TGTGCCAGCAGCCCAGAGACAGGACGAGTTGCTGGCTACACCTTC
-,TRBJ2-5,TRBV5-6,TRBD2,CASSLLGREGRGETQYF,TGTGCCAGCAGCTTGCTAGGGCGGGAGGGCCGGGGAGAGACCCAGTACTTC
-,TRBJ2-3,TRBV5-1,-,CASSPSVGSDTQYF,TGCGCCAGCAGCCCCAGTGTTGGCTCGGATACGCAGTATTTT
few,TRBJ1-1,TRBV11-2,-,CASSPSGGFSGKAFF,TGTGCCAGCAGCCCATCGGGAGGTTTTAGTGGGAAAGCTTTCTTT
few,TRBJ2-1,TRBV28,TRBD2,CASSTPGLASNEQFF,TGTGCCAGCAGTACACCGGGACTAGCTAGCAATGAGCAGTTCTTC
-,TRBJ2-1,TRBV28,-,CASNPPSNEQFF,TGTGCCAGCAACCCCCCGTCCAATGAGCAGTTCTTC
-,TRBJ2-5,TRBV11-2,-,CASSFSEETQYF,TGTGCCAGCAGCTTCTCAGAAGAGACCCAGTACTTC
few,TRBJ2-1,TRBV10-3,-,CAIRRTGNEQFF,TGTGCCATCCGACGGACGGGGAATGAGCAGTTCTTC
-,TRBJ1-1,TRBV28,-,CASILWGKTEAFF,TGTGCCAGCATCCTTTGGGGGAAAACTGAAGCTTTCTTT
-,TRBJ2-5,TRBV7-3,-,CASSLTAEYQETQYF,TGTGCCAGCAGCTTAACGGCAGAGTACCAAGAGACCCAGTACTTC
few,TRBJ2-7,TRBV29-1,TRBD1,CSVQGVRSYEQYF,TGCAGCGTCCAGGGGGTCAGGTCCTACGAGCAGTACTTC
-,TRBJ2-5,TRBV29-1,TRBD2,CSVCPLAGRYQETQYF,TGCAGCGTTTGTCCTCTAGCGGGAAGGTACCAAGAGACCCAGTACTTC
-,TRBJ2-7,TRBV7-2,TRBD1,CASSSDRGSFYEQYF,TGTGCCAGCAGCTCGGACAGGGGTTCTTTCTACGAGCAGTACTTC
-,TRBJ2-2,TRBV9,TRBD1,CASSVDRGQGGELFF,TGTGCCAGCAGCGTGGACAGGGGGCAGGGCGGGGAGCTGTTTTTT
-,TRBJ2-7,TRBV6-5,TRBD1,CASSYYGTGTPYEQYF,TGTGCCAGCAGTTACTACGGGACAGGGACACCCTACGAGCAGTACTTC
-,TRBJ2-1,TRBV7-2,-,CASSLAGAGTYNEQFF,TGTGCCAGCAGCTTAGCCGGCGCGGGGACCTACAATGAGCAGTTCTTC